This is a list of T cell receptor beta chains from one sample in a study of blood T cell repertoires in COVID-19. The assay was immunoSEQ multiplex PCR, and TCRdb's table has in-frame clones only and misses some. The table has 150,000 to 200,000 clones, about 87% seen once. Source material: peripheral blood. The receptors stem from a man younger than 30 with active or convalescent COVID-19. Each CDR3 is given with its conserved first and last residue. A D gene is named only where the DNA matches it firmly. A row's size may be missing; if present it is once, few, many or a size class.

d_gene: TRBD2
j_gene: TRBJ2-7
abundance: .
v_gene: TRBV6-5
CDR3nt: TGTGCCAGCAGCCAGGGACTAGCGGAGCAGTACTTC
CDR3aa: CASSQGLAEQYF

d_gene: TRBD1
j_gene: TRBJ2-7
abundance: .
v_gene: TRBV3-1/TRBV3-2
CDR3nt: TGTGCCAGCAGCCCCCGGGACAGCTCCTACGAGCAGTACTTC
CDR3aa: CASSPRDSSYEQYF

d_gene: .
j_gene: TRBJ2-1
abundance: .
v_gene: TRBV14
CDR3nt: TGTGCCAGCAGCCAAGCTCGGGACTCCTACAATGAGCAGTTCTTC
CDR3aa: CASSQARDSYNEQFF

d_gene: .
j_gene: TRBJ1-2
abundance: .
v_gene: TRBV28
CDR3nt: TGTGCCAGCATCCCATCGGGGGGTGGTGGCTACACCTTC
CDR3aa: CASIPSGGGGYTF

d_gene: TRBD2
j_gene: TRBJ2-1
abundance: .
v_gene: TRBV4-3
CDR3nt: TGCGCCAGCAGCCAATTGACTAGCGGGAGTATGAATGAGCAGTTCTTC
CDR3aa: CASSQLTSGSMNEQFF

d_gene: TRBD1
j_gene: TRBJ2-5
abundance: .
v_gene: TRBV5-6
CDR3nt: TGTGCCAGCAGCTCACAGGGGGCAGGATGGGAGACCCAGTACTTC
CDR3aa: CASSSQGAGWETQYF

d_gene: .
j_gene: TRBJ2-3
abundance: once
v_gene: TRBV6-5
CDR3nt: TGTGCCAGCAGCCCGGGAACCAACACAGATACGCAGTATTTT
CDR3aa: CASSPGTNTDTQYF

d_gene: .
j_gene: TRBJ2-3
abundance: .
v_gene: TRBV3-1/TRBV3-2
CDR3nt: TGTGCCAGCAGCCTTCGGGGTAGCACAGATACGCAGTATTTT
CDR3aa: CASSLRGSTDTQYF

d_gene: TRBD2
j_gene: TRBJ2-5
abundance: .
v_gene: TRBV5-6
CDR3nt: TGTGCCAGCAGCGCAGTCGGGACTAGCGGGGATGGGGCCCAGTACTTC
CDR3aa: CASSAVGTSGDGAQYF

d_gene: .
j_gene: TRBJ1-1
abundance: .
v_gene: TRBV5-1
CDR3nt: TGCGCCAGCAGCTTCGGGTCGTTGAACACTGAAGCTTTCTTT
CDR3aa: CASSFGSLNTEAFF

d_gene: .
j_gene: TRBJ1-1
abundance: .
v_gene: TRBV4-1
CDR3nt: TGCGCCAGCAGCCCGACGCGGGCCTTAAACACTGAAGCTTTCTTT
CDR3aa: CASSPTRALNTEAFF

d_gene: .
j_gene: TRBJ2-2
abundance: .
v_gene: TRBV29-1
CDR3nt: TGCAGCGTTGGTGGGGGGTCGAACACCGGGGAGCTGTTTTTT
CDR3aa: CSVGGGSNTGELFF

d_gene: .
j_gene: TRBJ1-4
abundance: once
v_gene: TRBV4-2
CDR3nt: TGTGCCAGCAGCTTCCTGGACGGGAGTAATGAAAAACTGTTTTTT
CDR3aa: CASSFLDGSNEKLFF

d_gene: TRBD1
j_gene: TRBJ1-3
abundance: .
v_gene: TRBV28
CDR3nt: TGTGCCAGCAGTCCCCCCAGGGGGAAGTCTGGAAACACCATATATTTT
CDR3aa: CASSPPRGKSGNTIYF

d_gene: .
j_gene: TRBJ1-4
abundance: .
v_gene: TRBV12-3/TRBV12-4
CDR3nt: TGTGCCAGCACCCCCGCAGGCTATGAAAAACTGTTTTTT
CDR3aa: CASTPAGYEKLFF

d_gene: .
j_gene: TRBJ2-7
abundance: .
v_gene: TRBV6-5
CDR3nt: TGTGCCAGCAGTTACTCGGCAGGCAGCTCCTACGAGCAGTACTTC
CDR3aa: CASSYSAGSSYEQYF

d_gene: .
j_gene: TRBJ2-2
abundance: .
v_gene: TRBV7-3
CDR3nt: TGTGCCAGCAGCTTAACAGGGGCCTCAGGGGTCTCCGGGGAGCTGTTTTTT
CDR3aa: CASSLTGASGVSGELFF

d_gene: .
j_gene: TRBJ2-1
abundance: .
v_gene: TRBV5-1
CDR3nt: TGCGCCAGCAGCTTGGACAGGGTCTCCTACAATGAGCAGTTCTTC
CDR3aa: CASSLDRVSYNEQFF

d_gene: .
j_gene: TRBJ1-1
abundance: .
v_gene: TRBV4-3
CDR3nt: TGCGCCAGCAGCCAAGTTAGATGGGAGGGGGGGGAAGCTTTCTTT
CDR3aa: CASSQVRWEGGEAFF

d_gene: TRBD1
j_gene: TRBJ2-3
abundance: .
v_gene: TRBV11-1
CDR3nt: TGTGCCAGCAGCTCCGGGACAGGCGGGAGCACAGATACGCAGTATTTT
CDR3aa: CASSSGTGGSTDTQYF

d_gene: .
j_gene: TRBJ1-2
abundance: .
v_gene: TRBV11-2
CDR3nt: TGTGCCAGCGGCGGGATGGACGGACGCTATGGCTACACCTTC
CDR3aa: CASGGMDGRYGYTF

d_gene: .
j_gene: TRBJ1-3
abundance: once
v_gene: TRBV2
CDR3nt: TGTGCCAGCAGGAGGGAGTTGGGCAACGCAGGAAACACCATATATTTT
CDR3aa: CASRRELGNAGNTIYF

d_gene: TRBD2
j_gene: TRBJ2-5
abundance: .
v_gene: TRBV7-2
CDR3nt: TGTGCCAGCAGCGCCCGGGAGGGCAGGGGAGAGACCCAGTACTTC
CDR3aa: CASSAREGRGETQYF

d_gene: .
j_gene: TRBJ1-1
abundance: .
v_gene: TRBV4-2
CDR3nt: TGTGCCAGCAGCCAAGCGGGCAGGGAGAACACTGAAGCTTTCTTT
CDR3aa: CASSQAGRENTEAFF

d_gene: TRBD2
j_gene: TRBJ2-5
abundance: .
v_gene: TRBV12-5
CDR3nt: TGTGCTAGTGGTTTGGGAGGACTAGCGGGAGAGGAGACCCAGTACTTC
CDR3aa: CASGLGGLAGEETQYF

d_gene: TRBD1
j_gene: TRBJ1-1
abundance: .
v_gene: TRBV5-4
CDR3nt: TGTGCCAGCAGCACTAAAAGGGACAGGGGGAACACTTGGTCTGAAGCTTTCTTT
CDR3aa: CASSTKRDRGNTWSEAFF

d_gene: .
j_gene: TRBJ1-2
abundance: .
v_gene: TRBV29-1
CDR3nt: TGCAGCGTTAATGACAGATTAGGATCTAACTATGGCTACACCTTC
CDR3aa: CSVNDRLGSNYGYTF

d_gene: .
j_gene: TRBJ1-5
abundance: .
v_gene: TRBV28
CDR3nt: TGTGCCAGCAGCCTCCGGCAGGTCGATCAGCCCCAGCATTTT
CDR3aa: CASSLRQVDQPQHF

d_gene: .
j_gene: TRBJ1-1
abundance: .
v_gene: TRBV6-5
CDR3nt: TGTGCCAGCAGTTATAATGCAGTAGCGTCTGAAGCTTTCTTT
CDR3aa: CASSYNAVASEAFF

d_gene: TRBD2
j_gene: TRBJ2-5
abundance: .
v_gene: TRBV13
CDR3nt: TGTGCCAGCAGCTCCCGGATACTAGCGGGGGACCCTTCGACGACCCAGTACTTC
CDR3aa: CASSSRILAGDPSTTQYF

d_gene: .
j_gene: TRBJ1-5
abundance: few
v_gene: TRBV3-1/TRBV3-2
CDR3nt: TGTGCCAGCAGCCAAAGCGTTAATCAGCCCCAGCATTTT
CDR3aa: CASSQSVNQPQHF

d_gene: TRBD1
j_gene: TRBJ1-5
abundance: .
v_gene: TRBV30
CDR3nt: TGTGCCTGGAGTGGGGCAATTGGGACAGGGAGCAATCAGCCCCAGCATTTT
CDR3aa: CAWSGAIGTGSNQPQHF

d_gene: .
j_gene: TRBJ1-2
abundance: .
v_gene: TRBV11-2
CDR3nt: TGTGCCAGCAGCTTAGCGAGGGATGGCTACACCTTC
CDR3aa: CASSLARDGYTF

d_gene: .
j_gene: TRBJ1-2
abundance: .
v_gene: TRBV29-1
CDR3nt: TGCAGCGTTGTAGCACAGGGCTTATATGGCTACACCTTC
CDR3aa: CSVVAQGLYGYTF

d_gene: TRBD2
j_gene: TRBJ2-2
abundance: .
v_gene: TRBV7-9
CDR3nt: TGTGCCAGCCGGACTAGCGGGTCGAACACCGGGGAGCTGTTTTTT
CDR3aa: CASRTSGSNTGELFF

d_gene: TRBD1
j_gene: TRBJ2-1
abundance: .
v_gene: TRBV5-1
CDR3nt: TGCGCCAGCAGCCCTCAACCTATACAGGGGCCGAGCTCCTACAATGAGCAGTTCTTC
CDR3aa: CASSPQPIQGPSSYNEQFF

d_gene: TRBD1
j_gene: TRBJ1-1
abundance: .
v_gene: TRBV24-1
CDR3nt: TGTGCCACCAGTGACCCGGGACAGGAGGGCACTGAAGCTTTCTTT
CDR3aa: CATSDPGQEGTEAFF

d_gene: .
j_gene: TRBJ2-3
abundance: .
v_gene: TRBV3-1/TRBV3-2
CDR3nt: TGTGCCAGCAGCCAAGCCCCGGGTGATACGCAGTATTTT
CDR3aa: CASSQAPGDTQYF

d_gene: .
j_gene: TRBJ2-7
abundance: .
v_gene: TRBV12-5
CDR3nt: TGTGCTAGTGAATCGGAAGGGGCCTACGAGCAGTACTTC
CDR3aa: CASESEGAYEQYF

d_gene: TRBD1
j_gene: TRBJ1-1
abundance: .
v_gene: TRBV19
CDR3nt: TGTGCCAGTAGTACCCGGGACAGTAAAGCTTTCTTT
CDR3aa: CASSTRDSKAFF

d_gene: .
j_gene: TRBJ1-2
abundance: .
v_gene: TRBV30
CDR3nt: TGTGCCTGGAGTGAATCAGGGGTGAATGGCTACACCTTC
CDR3aa: CAWSESGVNGYTF

d_gene: TRBD1
j_gene: TRBJ2-3
abundance: .
v_gene: TRBV24-1
CDR3nt: TGTGCCACCAGGGACAGGGCCACAGATACGCAGTATTTT
CDR3aa: CATRDRATDTQYF

d_gene: .
j_gene: TRBJ1-4
abundance: .
v_gene: TRBV3-1/TRBV3-2
CDR3nt: TGTGCCAGCAGCCTCAGGTCGGAACGTCTGTTTTTT
CDR3aa: CASSLRSERLFF

d_gene: .
j_gene: TRBJ1-6
abundance: .
v_gene: TRBV18
CDR3nt: TGTGCCAGCTCGGATCGGACGCGGGATTCACCCCTCCACTTT
CDR3aa: CASSDRTRDSPLHF

d_gene: .
j_gene: TRBJ1-1
abundance: few
v_gene: TRBV29-1
CDR3nt: TGCAGCGTTGAAGATACAGCGAACACTGAAGCTTTCTTT
CDR3aa: CSVEDTANTEAFF

d_gene: .
j_gene: TRBJ1-2
abundance: .
v_gene: TRBV12-3/TRBV12-4
CDR3nt: TGTGCCACCGGGCGGGAGGGGGGCTACACCTTC
CDR3aa: CATGREGGYTF

d_gene: .
j_gene: TRBJ1-3
abundance: .
v_gene: TRBV13
CDR3nt: TGTGCCAGCAGCCCCGGCGGGGGATCTGGAAACACCATATATTTT
CDR3aa: CASSPGGGSGNTIYF

d_gene: TRBD1
j_gene: TRBJ2-7
abundance: .
v_gene: TRBV11-1
CDR3nt: TGTGCCAGCAGCTCACAGGGGCCTCTCAGCTCCTACGAGCAGTACTTC
CDR3aa: CASSSQGPLSSYEQYF

d_gene: TRBD1
j_gene: TRBJ1-1
abundance: .
v_gene: TRBV4-1
CDR3nt: TGCGCCAGCAGCCAAGTCTGGACAGGGGGCTTCACTGAAGCTTTCTTT
CDR3aa: CASSQVWTGGFTEAFF

d_gene: .
j_gene: TRBJ2-2
abundance: .
v_gene: TRBV7-2
CDR3nt: TGTGCCAGCAGCTTAGTACTCTCTCGCGGGGAGCTGTTTTTT
CDR3aa: CASSLVLSRGELFF

d_gene: TRBD2
j_gene: TRBJ2-7
abundance: .
v_gene: TRBV4-3
CDR3nt: TGCGCCAGCAGCCAGGAGCCGGGACTAGCGATCCCAGGTCAAGAGCAGTACTTC
CDR3aa: CASSQEPGLAIPGQEQYF

d_gene: .
j_gene: TRBJ2-7
abundance: .
v_gene: TRBV19
CDR3nt: TGTGCCAGTAGCAGTTCGGCGGTCTTGGGGCAGTACTTC
CDR3aa: CASSSSAVLGQYF

d_gene: .
j_gene: TRBJ2-1
abundance: .
v_gene: TRBV6-5
CDR3nt: TGTGCCAGCAGTTACTCGCGAAATGAGCAGTTCTTC
CDR3aa: CASSYSRNEQFF

d_gene: .
j_gene: TRBJ2-5
abundance: .
v_gene: TRBV3-1/TRBV3-2
CDR3nt: TGTGCCAGCAGCTACTTCACAGGGTTGGGAGAGACCCAGTACTTC
CDR3aa: CASSYFTGLGETQYF

d_gene: TRBD1
j_gene: TRBJ1-1
abundance: .
v_gene: TRBV14
CDR3nt: TGTGCCAGCAGCCATGCCGGGACAGACGTTATCGCTTTCTTT
CDR3aa: CASSHAGTDVIAFF

d_gene: TRBD2
j_gene: TRBJ2-2
abundance: .
v_gene: TRBV10-3
CDR3nt: TGTGCCATCACCGGCCGGGAGGGATCTGCCGGGGAGCTGTTTTTT
CDR3aa: CAITGREGSAGELFF

d_gene: TRBD2
j_gene: TRBJ2-5
abundance: .
v_gene: TRBV29-1
CDR3nt: TGCAGCGTTGAAGACGCGACTAGCGGGGGGGCATTCTCTCTGGAGACCCAGTACTTC
CDR3aa: CSVEDATSGGAFSLETQYF

d_gene: .
j_gene: TRBJ2-1
abundance: .
v_gene: TRBV27
CDR3nt: TGTGCCAGCAGTTTTGGCTCCGCAATCCTCTACAATGAGCAGTTCTTC
CDR3aa: CASSFGSAILYNEQFF

d_gene: .
j_gene: TRBJ2-5
abundance: .
v_gene: TRBV7-3
CDR3nt: TGTGCCAGCAGCCCACACCACAACTCGGACTCCCAGTACCAAGAGACCCAGTACTTC
CDR3aa: CASSPHHNSDSQYQETQYF